These 10 T cell receptor beta chains share one sample of origin, sequenced in a study of blood T cell repertoires in COVID-19. Only in-frame clones appear in the TCRdb table, and some are missing; sequencing was by immunoSEQ multiplex PCR. This sample has some 450,000 clones, with 80% to 90% found just once. Sequencing input: peripheral blood. These receptors came from a man aged 18 to 29 with COVID-19, enrolled during active disease.

The chain is built from TRBV7-9 and TRBJ2-3; 14 bases line up with TRBD2. The CDR3 consists of 21 residues. The V segment lost 5 bases and the J segment 1 base; nucleotides outside the gene matches: 17. Germline-derived CDR1 and CDR2 are SEHNR and FQNEAQ (reference sequence). The CDR3 nucleotides read TGTGCCAGCAGCAGGGGATTAATGGGACTAGCGGGAGCCGAGGGCACAGATACGCAGTATTTT. Translated, it gives CASSRGLMGLAGAEGTDTQYF.

This clone showed up just once. The rearrangement uses TRBV3-1 (or the pseudogene TRBV3-2) and TRBJ2-1; 8 bases agree with TRBD2. Germline V CDR1 and CDR2: LGHDT, YNNKEL (reference sequence). CDR3 length equals 16 residues. V shed 3 bases and J 7 bases; nucleotides not matched to a gene: 11. The CDR3 protein is CASSHLAGGFRNEQFF. The CDR3 coding sequence is TGTGCCAGCAGCCACTTGGCGGGGGGTTTTCGGAATGAGCAGTTCTTC.

This rearrangement joins TRBV21-1 to TRBJ2-5; the tabulated D call, TRBD1, remains unverified against the DNA. TRBV21-1 constitutes a pseudogene. The CDR3 has 17 residues. For the CDR3, the DNA is TGTGCCAGCAGCAAAGCTATCCGGAGGGGGCCCCAAGAGACCCAGTACTTC. Translated: CASSKAIRRGPQETQYF.

The chain joins TRBV5-1 to TRBJ2-5, with 12 bases that match TRBD2. This CDR3 region has 16 residues. With V trimmed by 0 bases and J by 4 bases, 4 bases remained unmatched. The V gene's germline CDR1 is SGHRS and CDR2 YFSETQ. DNA for the CDR3: TGCGCCAGCAGCTTGGAGGGACTAGCGGGTGGAGAGACCCAGTACTTC. Translating it yields CASSLEGLAGGETQYF.

The chain employs TRBV19 and TRBJ2-5, with 11 bases identical to TRBD2. J lost 5 bases, V lost 6 bases, and 14 bases had no gene match. In germline, CDR1 is LNHDA, CDR2 SQIVND (reference sequence). The CDR3 has 17 amino acids. The CDR3 sequence is CASSPGASGGYRETQYF. CDR3 DNA sequence: TGTGCCAGTAGCCCGGGGGCTAGCGGGGGGTACCGGGAGACCCAGTACTTC.

The chain links TRBV2 to TRBJ2-6; the match to TRBD1 covers 7 bases. CDR1 is SNHLY and CDR2 is FYNNEI in the germline V gene. The CDR3 is 16 amino acids. V was clipped by 6 bases and J by 0 bases; unmatched bases: 5. The CDR3 protein is CASSRDSSSGANVLTF. The DNA of the CDR3 is TGTGCCAGCAGCAGGGACAGTAGCTCTGGGGCCAACGTCCTGACTTTC.

The chain recombines TRBV6-1 with TRBJ1-2; D might be TRBD1 (6 bases). The length of the CDR3 is 14 residues. Germline CDR1 MNHNS, CDR2 SASEGT. V was clipped by 2 bases and J by 8 bases, with 15 bases between them. The chain's CDR3 is CASSEITGPSGYTF. DNA for the CDR3: TGTGCCAGCAGTGAAATAACAGGGCCCTCCGGCTACACCTTC.

This rearrangement joins TRBV30 to TRBJ1-1; D is unclear. Deletions cut 2 bases from V and 9 bases from J, with 13 bases between. CDR3 length: 12 residues. Per the germline V gene, CDR1 is GTSNPN and CDR2 is SVGIG (reference sequence). The CDR3 DNA follows: TGTGCCTGGAGTTTGGGCACGCCAAAAGCTTTCTTT. Residues: CAWSLGTPKAFF. Based on the CDR3 plus reference TRBV30 and TRBJ1-1, the full variable domain is SQTIHQWPATLVQPVGSPLSLECTVEGTSNPNLYWYRQAAGRGLQLLFYSVGIGQISSEVPQNLSASRPQDRQFILSSKKLLLSDSGFYLCAWSLGTPKAFFGQGTRLTVV.

The CDR3 DNA is TGTGCCATCAGTGATTCGGATACGCAGTATTTT. Protein: CAISDSDTQYF. This chain connects TRBV10-3 to TRBJ2-3, with D hard to call. Looked up from germline, CDR1 is ENHRY and CDR2 is SYGVKD. The CDR3 runs 11 residues. V was trimmed by 3 bases and J by 6 bases, leaving 4 bases between them.

The V call is TRBV3-1 (or the pseudogene TRBV3-2), the J call TRBJ2-7, with 9 bases that match TRBD2. This CDR3 has 16 residues. The V gene end was trimmed by 0 bases and the J gene end by 3 bases; junction bases not matched to a gene: 6. Germline V lookup: CDR1 LGHDT, CDR2 YNNKEL (reference sequence). The CDR3 nucleotides read TGTGCCAGCAGCCAAGATCGCGGGAGGGCTTTCTACGAGCAGTACTTC. Protein product: CASSQDRGRAFYEQYF.